Sequencing of this T cell receptor beta chain was carried out in a study of T cells in Graves' hyperthyroidism and ophthalmopathy. The CDR3 is 16 amino acids. CDR1 is KGHDR, CDR2 SFDVKD, per germline. Trimming took off 3 bases at V and 5 bases at J, with 18 bases between the two ends. RNA transcripts yielded amplified TCR beta CDR3 regions. First-round RT-PCR targeting the TCR CDR3 was performed with the HTBI primer set. TCRdb re-called the multiplex PCR reads with MiXCR, one entry per CDR3 protein. The table lists approximately 600,000 distinct CDR3 sequences, 20% to 25% of them singletons, with 34% in the top ten.

Sequences were obtained from blood. The chain has TRBV24-1 and TRBJ1-2, with D perhaps matching TRBD1 (6 bases). This clonotype was obtained from a young man with Graves' ophthalmopathy. CDR3 protein: CATSDHTGSLGYGYTF. The CDR3 DNA is TGTGCCACCAGTGATCACACAGGGAGCCTTGGGTATGGCTACACCTTC.